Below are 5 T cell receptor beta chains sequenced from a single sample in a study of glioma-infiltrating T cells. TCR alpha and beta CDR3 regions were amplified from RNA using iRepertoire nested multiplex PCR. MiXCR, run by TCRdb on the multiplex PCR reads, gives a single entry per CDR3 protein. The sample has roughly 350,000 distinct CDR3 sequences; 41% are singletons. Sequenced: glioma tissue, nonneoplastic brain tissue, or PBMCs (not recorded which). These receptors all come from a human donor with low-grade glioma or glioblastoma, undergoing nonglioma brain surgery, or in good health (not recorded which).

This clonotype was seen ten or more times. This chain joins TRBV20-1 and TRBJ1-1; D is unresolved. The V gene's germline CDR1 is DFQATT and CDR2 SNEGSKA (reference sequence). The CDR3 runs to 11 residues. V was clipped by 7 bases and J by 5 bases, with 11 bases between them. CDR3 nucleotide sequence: TGCAGTGTTTCCTCGAGGACTGAAGCTTTCTTT. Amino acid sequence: CSVSSRTEAFF.

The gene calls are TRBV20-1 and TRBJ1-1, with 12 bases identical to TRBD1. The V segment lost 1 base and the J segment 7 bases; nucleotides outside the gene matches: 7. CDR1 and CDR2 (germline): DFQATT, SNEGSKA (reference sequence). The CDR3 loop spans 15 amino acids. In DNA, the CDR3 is TGCAGTGCTAGAGCGGTTGGGACAGGGGGCTATGAAGCTTTCTTT. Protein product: CSARAVGTGGYEAFF.

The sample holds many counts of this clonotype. The CDR3 region has the DNA TGCAGTGCCCTACTGACAGGGGATGGCTACACCTTC. Translated: CSALLTGDGYTF. The V call is TRBV20-1, the J call TRBJ1-2; 8 bases line up with TRBD1. CDR1 and CDR2 (germline): DFQATT, SNEGSKA (reference sequence). Trimming at V came to 6 bases and at J to 6 bases, leaving 6 bases not matched to a gene. The CDR3 is made up of 12 amino acids.

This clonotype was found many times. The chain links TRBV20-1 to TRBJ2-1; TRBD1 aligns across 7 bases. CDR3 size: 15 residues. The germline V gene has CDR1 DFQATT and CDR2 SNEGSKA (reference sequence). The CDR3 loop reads CGKTPTGSSYNEQFF. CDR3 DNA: TGCGGCAAAACCCCGACAGGGAGCTCCTACAATGAGCAGTTCTTC.

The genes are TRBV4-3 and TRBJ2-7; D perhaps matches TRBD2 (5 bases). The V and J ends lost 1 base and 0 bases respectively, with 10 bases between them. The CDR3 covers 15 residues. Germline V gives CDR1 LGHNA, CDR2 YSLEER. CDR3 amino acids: CASSQVSGSSYEQYF. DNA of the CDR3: TGCGCCAGCAGCCAAGTTTCGGGGAGCTCCTACGAGCAGTACTTC.